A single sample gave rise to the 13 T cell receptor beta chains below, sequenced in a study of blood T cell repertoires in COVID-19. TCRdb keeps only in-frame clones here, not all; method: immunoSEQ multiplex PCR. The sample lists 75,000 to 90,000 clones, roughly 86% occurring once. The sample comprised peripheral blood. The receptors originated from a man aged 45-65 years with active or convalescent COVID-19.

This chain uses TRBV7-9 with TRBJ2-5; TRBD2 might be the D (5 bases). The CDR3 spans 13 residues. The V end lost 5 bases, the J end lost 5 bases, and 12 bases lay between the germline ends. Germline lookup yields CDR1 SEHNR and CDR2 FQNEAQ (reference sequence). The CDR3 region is CASSKGSGETQYF. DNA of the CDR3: TGTGCCAGCAGCAAGGGTTCGGGGGAGACCCAGTACTTC. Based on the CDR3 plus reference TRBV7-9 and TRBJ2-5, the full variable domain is DTGVSQNPRHKITKRGQNVTFRCDPISEHNRLYWYRQTLGQGPEFLTYFQNEAQLEKSRLLSDRFSAERPKGSFSTLEIQRTEQGDSAMYLCASSKGSGETQYFGPGTRLLVL.

CDR3: CASSLGQGNTIYF. CDR3 DNA: TGTGCCAGCAGCCTAGGACAGGGAAACACCATATATTTT. The gene calls are TRBV11-2 and TRBJ1-3, with D perhaps TRBD1 (6 bases). With 5 bases removed from V and 4 bases from J, the gap between germline ends came to 9 bases. The CDR3 is 13 residues long. Germline V gives CDR1 SGHAT, CDR2 FQNNGV.

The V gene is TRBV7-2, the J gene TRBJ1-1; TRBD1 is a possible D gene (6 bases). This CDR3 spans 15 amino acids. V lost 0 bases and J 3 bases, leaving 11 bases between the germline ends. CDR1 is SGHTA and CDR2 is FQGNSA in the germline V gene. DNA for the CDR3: TGTGCCAGCAGCTTAGCAGGGGGTTTAGACACTGAAGCTTTCTTT. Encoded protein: CASSLAGGLDTEAFF. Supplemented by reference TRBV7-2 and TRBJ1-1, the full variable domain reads GAGVSQSPSNKVTEKGKDVELRCDPISGHTALYWYRQSLGQGLEFLIYFQGNSAPDKSGLPSDRFSAERTGGSVSTLTIQRTQQEDSAVYLCASSLAGGLDTEAFFGQGTRLTVV.

The DNA for the CDR3 is TGTGCCAGCAGTCAACAGGGAGGGAGCACCGGGGAGCTGTTTTTT. Amino acid sequence: CASSQQGGSTGELFF. The chain links TRBV6-5 to TRBJ2-2; D is possibly TRBD2 (7 bases). V dropped 5 bases and J dropped 4 bases, with 14 bases sitting between them. Germline V lookup: CDR1 MNHEY, CDR2 SVGAGI. The CDR3 spans 15 residues.

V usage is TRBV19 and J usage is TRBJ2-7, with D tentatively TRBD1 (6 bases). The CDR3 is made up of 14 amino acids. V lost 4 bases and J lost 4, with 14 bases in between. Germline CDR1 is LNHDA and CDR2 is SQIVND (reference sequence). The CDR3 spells CASSRSWDIYEQYF. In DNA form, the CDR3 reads TGTGCCAGTAGTAGAAGCTGGGACATTTACGAGCAGTACTTC.

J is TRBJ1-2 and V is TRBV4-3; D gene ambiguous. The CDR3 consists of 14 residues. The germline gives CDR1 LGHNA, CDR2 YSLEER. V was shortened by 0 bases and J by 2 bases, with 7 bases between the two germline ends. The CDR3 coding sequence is TGCGCCAGCAGCCAAGATTTGGGCAACTATGGCTACACCTTC. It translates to CASSQDLGNYGYTF.

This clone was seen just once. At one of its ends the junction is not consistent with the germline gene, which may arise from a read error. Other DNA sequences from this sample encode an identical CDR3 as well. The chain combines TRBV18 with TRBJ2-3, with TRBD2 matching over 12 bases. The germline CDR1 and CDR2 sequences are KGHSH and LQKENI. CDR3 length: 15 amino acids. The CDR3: CASSPLAGGLDTQYF. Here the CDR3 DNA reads TGCGCCAGCTCACCTCTAGCGGGGGGGCTCGATACGCAGTATTTT.

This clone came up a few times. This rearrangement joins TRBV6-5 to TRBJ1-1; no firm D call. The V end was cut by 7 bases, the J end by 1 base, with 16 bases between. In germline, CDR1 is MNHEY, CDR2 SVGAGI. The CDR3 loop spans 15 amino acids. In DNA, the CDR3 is TGTGCCAGCACCGACTACGGGCTTCCGAACACTGAAGCTTTCTTT. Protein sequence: CASTDYGLPNTEAFF.

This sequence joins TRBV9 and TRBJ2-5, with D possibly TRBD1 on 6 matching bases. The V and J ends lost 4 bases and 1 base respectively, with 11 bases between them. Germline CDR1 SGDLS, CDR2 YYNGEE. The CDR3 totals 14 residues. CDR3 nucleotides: TGTGCCAGCAGCTCCCAGGGGTCCCAAGAGACCCAGTACTTC. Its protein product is CASSSQGSQETQYF.

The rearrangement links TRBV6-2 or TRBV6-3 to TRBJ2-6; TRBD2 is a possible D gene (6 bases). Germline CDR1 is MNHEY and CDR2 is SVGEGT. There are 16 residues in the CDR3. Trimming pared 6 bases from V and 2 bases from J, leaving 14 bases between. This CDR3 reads CASSLGTFAGANVLTF. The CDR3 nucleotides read TGTGCCAGCAGCCTGGGGACTTTTGCTGGGGCCAACGTCCTGACTTTC.

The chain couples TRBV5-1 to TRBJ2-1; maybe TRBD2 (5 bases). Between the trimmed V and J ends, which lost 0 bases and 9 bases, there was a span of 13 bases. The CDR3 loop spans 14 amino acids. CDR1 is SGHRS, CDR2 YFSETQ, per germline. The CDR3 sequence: CASSLAPGSGEQFF. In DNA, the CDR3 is TGCGCCAGCAGCTTGGCCCCGGGGAGCGGTGAGCAGTTCTTC.

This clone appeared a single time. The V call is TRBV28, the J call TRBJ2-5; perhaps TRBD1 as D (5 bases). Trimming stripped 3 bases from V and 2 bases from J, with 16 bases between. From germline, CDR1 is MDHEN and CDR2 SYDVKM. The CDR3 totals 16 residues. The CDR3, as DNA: TGTGCCAGCAGTTTTCGGTCTTGGCAGGGACAAGAGACCCAGTACTTC. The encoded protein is CASSFRSWQGQETQYF.

This CDR3 is CASSQDMGGTGELFF. In DNA form, the CDR3 reads TGTGCCAGCAGCCAAGATATGGGGGGTACCGGGGAGCTGTTTTTT. The V and J genes are TRBV3-1 (or the pseudogene TRBV3-2) and TRBJ2-2, with D possibly matching TRBD2 (6 bases). V lost 0 bases and J lost 5, with 10 bases in between. The germline gives CDR1 LGHDT, CDR2 YNNKEL (reference sequence). The CDR3 runs 15 residues.